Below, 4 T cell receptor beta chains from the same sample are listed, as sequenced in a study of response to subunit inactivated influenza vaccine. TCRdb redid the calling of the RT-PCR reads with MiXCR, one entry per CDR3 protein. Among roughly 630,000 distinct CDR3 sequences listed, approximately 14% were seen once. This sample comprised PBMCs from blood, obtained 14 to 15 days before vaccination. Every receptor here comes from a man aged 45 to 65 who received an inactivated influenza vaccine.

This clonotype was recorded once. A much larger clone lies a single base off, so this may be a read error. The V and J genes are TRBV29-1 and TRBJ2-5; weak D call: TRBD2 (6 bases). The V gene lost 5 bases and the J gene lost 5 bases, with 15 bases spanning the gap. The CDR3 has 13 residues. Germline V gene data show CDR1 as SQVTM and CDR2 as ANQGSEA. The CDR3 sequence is CSVCGQGGETQYF. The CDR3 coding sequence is TGCAGCGTTTGTGGGCAGGGAGGCGAGACCCAGTACTTC.

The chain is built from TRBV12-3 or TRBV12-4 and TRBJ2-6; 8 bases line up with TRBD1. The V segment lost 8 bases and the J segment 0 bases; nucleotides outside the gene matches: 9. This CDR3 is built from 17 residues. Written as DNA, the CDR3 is TGTGCCAGCGAACGGACAGGGTCCCCCTCTGGGGCCAACGTCCTGACTTTC. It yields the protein CASERTGSPSGANVLTF.

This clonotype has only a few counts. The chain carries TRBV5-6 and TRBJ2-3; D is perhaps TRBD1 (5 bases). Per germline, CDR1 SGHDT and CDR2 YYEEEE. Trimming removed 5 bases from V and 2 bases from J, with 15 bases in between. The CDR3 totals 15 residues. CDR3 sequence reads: CASSQGVLSTDTQYF. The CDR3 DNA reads TGTGCCAGCAGTCAGGGCGTCTTGTCCACAGATACGCAGTATTTT.

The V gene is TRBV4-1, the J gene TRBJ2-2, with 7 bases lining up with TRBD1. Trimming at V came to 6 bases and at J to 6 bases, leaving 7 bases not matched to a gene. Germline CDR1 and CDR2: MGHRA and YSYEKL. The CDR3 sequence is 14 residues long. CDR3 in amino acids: CASRHPGGSGELFF. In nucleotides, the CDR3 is TGCGCCAGCAGACACCCAGGGGGATCCGGGGAGCTGTTTTTT.